These 27 T cell receptor beta chains were all obtained from the same sample, sequenced in a study of T cell changes during pregnancy in multiple sclerosis (dated by TCRdb to the late 2010s). Library generation was performed with the immunoSEQ multiplex PCR assay. The source is immuneACCESS, and TCRdb retained only in-frame sequences with V and J called. Part of the clones is not carried over; for the studies checked, unresolved V genes explain less than half of this, and the remainder is unexplained. The sample table contains tens of thousands of clones; only one count was recorded for 93% of them. The ten largest clonotypes hold about 2.6% of the sample. This specimen consisted of CD8+ T cells from peripheral blood mononuclear cells, obtained in the third trimester of pregnancy. The receptors shown here come from a female donor with multiple sclerosis, enrolled in a pregnancy study.

The rearrangement joins TRBV2 to TRBJ2-2; possibly TRBD2 for D (6 bases). This CDR3 has 15 residues. V was clipped by 4 bases and J by 5 bases, with 14 bases between them. Germline CDR1 reads SNHLY; CDR2 reads FYNNEI. The CDR3 DNA reads as TGTGCCAGCAGTGGTATAGAGGGGAGGACCGGGGAGCTGTTTTTT. Translating gives CASSGIEGRTGELFF.

This chain joins TRBV4-2 and TRBJ1-3, with a weak D call TRBD1 (6 bases). The ends were cut back, 5 bases at V and 2 bases at J, with 16 bases in the middle. Germline lookup yields CDR1 LGHNA and CDR2 YNFKEQ. The CDR3 totals 16 residues. The CDR3 sequence: CASSSPGRGAGNTIYF. The CDR3, as DNA: TGTGCCAGCAGCTCTCCCGGCAGGGGCGCTGGAAACACCATATATTTT.

This chain uses TRBV19 with TRBJ1-1; D possibly corresponds to TRBD1 (5 bases). The germline V gene encodes CDR1 LNHDA and CDR2 SQIVND (reference sequence). V lost 7 bases, J lost 0 bases, and 15 bases lay in between. The CDR3 spans 15 residues. This chain's CDR3 is CASTWGSLMNTEAFF. The CDR3 nucleotides are TGTGCCAGTACGTGGGGCAGCCTAATGAACACTGAAGCTTTCTTT.

The chain couples TRBV19 to TRBJ2-1; TRBD2 aligns across 11 bases. The CDR3 sequence is 17 residues long. With V trimmed by 6 bases and J by 0 bases, 7 bases remained unmatched. CDR1 is LNHDA, CDR2 SQIVND, per germline (reference sequence). The DNA of the CDR3 is TGTGCCAGTAGCTGGGATAGCGGGAGGGCCTCCTACAATGAGCAGTTCTTC. It specifies CASSWDSGRASYNEQFF.

This chain links TRBV28 with TRBJ2-7; 9 nucleotides match TRBD1. Germline loops: CDR1 MDHEN, CDR2 SYDVKM. This CDR3 region has 13 residues. After removal of 5 bases from V and 6 bases from J, the junction contained 5 bases not matched to a gene. In DNA form, the CDR3 reads TGTGCCAGCAGTGGGACAGGGTGGGGCGAGCAGTACTTC. It translates to CASSGTGWGEQYF.

The chain joins TRBV19 to TRBJ2-1, with 7 positions matching TRBD2. V lost 3 bases to trimming and J lost 4 bases; unmatched junction nucleotides: 3. This CDR3 has 14 amino acids. Germline-derived CDR1 and CDR2 are LNHDA and SQIVND (reference sequence). CDR3 loop: CASSMGGLYNEQFF. The CDR3 DNA sequence: TGTGCCAGTAGTATGGGGGGACTATACAATGAGCAGTTCTTC.

The V gene is TRBV7-2, the J gene TRBJ2-3; tentative D call: TRBD1 (5 bases). V was trimmed by 4 bases and J by 0 bases, leaving 17 bases between them. The CDR3 runs to 17 residues. Germline V CDR1 and CDR2: SGHTA, FQGNSA. The CDR3 sequence is CASSSPMGRMSTDTQYF. The CDR3 coding sequence is TGTGCCAGCAGCTCCCCGATGGGGCGGATGAGCACAGATACGCAGTATTTT.

This rearrangement joins TRBV6-1 to TRBJ1-3; no firm D call. The CDR3 runs to 14 residues. Deletions cut 2 bases from V and 5 bases from J, with 10 bases between. The germline V gene has CDR1 MNHNS and CDR2 SASEGT. CDR3 residues: CASSELGERNTIYF. The CDR3 DNA sequence: TGTGCCAGCAGTGAACTCGGGGAAAGAAACACCATATATTTT.

The chain uses TRBV4-1 and TRBJ2-1; D perhaps matches TRBD2 (7 bases). The CDR3 runs to 17 residues. Germline V gene sequence: CDR1 MGHRA, CDR2 YSYEKL. Trimming pared 4 bases from V and 6 bases from J, leaving 22 bases between. CDR3 nucleotide sequence: TGCGCCAGCAGCCTAACCCCGGGTAGAGGGGGGGTCAATGAGCAGTTCTTC. This sequence encodes CASSLTPGRGGVNEQFF.

The J gene is TRBJ2-1, the V gene TRBV29-1, with D perhaps matching TRBD2 (6 bases). The germline gives CDR1 SQVTM, CDR2 ANQGSEA. The CDR3 contains 14 residues. V was cut by 3 bases and J by 2 bases, with 11 bases left in between. The CDR3 coding sequence is TGCAGCGTTGAGGGGGGAAGCACCTACAATGAGCAGTTCTTC. Translating gives CSVEGGSTYNEQFF.

The V and J genes are TRBV5-4 and TRBJ2-3, with a possible D match to TRBD2 (6 bases). Trimming took off 6 bases at V and 0 bases at J, with 26 bases between the two ends. The CDR3 is made up of 19 amino acids. Germline CDR1 SGHNT, CDR2 YYREEE (reference sequence). The CDR3 coding sequence is TGTGCCAGCATCCTAAGTTGGATTGGGCGGGACCTAAGCACAGATACGCAGTATTTT. Translating it yields CASILSWIGRDLSTDTQYF.

This clone was recorded once. The chain carries TRBV10-3 and TRBJ1-1; D may be TRBD1 (5 bases). Germline assignment: CDR1 ENHRY and CDR2 SYGVKD. The CDR3 spans 17 residues. The germline V and J ends were trimmed by 6 bases and 0 bases, with 20 bases remaining between them. The CDR3 reads CAIRGGRGSTMNTEAFF. DNA of the CDR3: TGTGCCATCAGGGGGGGACGAGGCAGCACCATGAACACTGAAGCTTTCTTT.

The rearrangement uses TRBV5-1 and TRBJ2-1, with D maybe TRBD2 (5 bases). The length of the CDR3 is 16 residues. Germline V gives CDR1 SGHRS, CDR2 YFSETQ. The germline V and J ends were trimmed by 3 bases and 3 bases, with 16 bases remaining between them. CDR3 region: CASSWTLGGLYNEQFF. CDR3 coding DNA: TGCGCCAGCAGCTGGACCCTTGGAGGCCTCTACAATGAGCAGTTCTTC.

The CDR3 spells CATLRAGSGTDTQYF. CDR3 bases: TGTGCCACCCTCAGGGCGGGAAGTGGCACAGATACGCAGTATTTT. This chain connects TRBV2 to TRBJ2-3; D is perhaps TRBD2 (6 bases). Germline loops: CDR1 SNHLY, CDR2 FYNNEI. V was cut by 10 bases and J by 1 base, with 18 bases left in between. The CDR3 contains 15 residues.

The J gene is TRBJ2-3, the V gene TRBV2; TRBD2 aligns across 7 bases. The V segment lost 1 base and the J segment 3 bases; nucleotides outside the gene matches: 10. This CDR3 contains 17 residues. The germline CDR1 and CDR2 sequences are SNHLY and FYNNEI. CDR3 coding DNA: TGTGCCAGCAGTGAAGACCTGCCTAGCGGACTAACAGATACGCAGTATTTT. Protein: CASSEDLPSGLTDTQYF.

J is TRBJ2-1 and V is TRBV19; D possibly corresponds to TRBD2 (5 bases). CDR3 length: 13 residues. The germline V and J ends were trimmed by 3 bases and 5 bases, with 8 bases remaining between them. Germline CDR1 reads LNHDA; CDR2 reads SQIVND (reference sequence). CDR3 loop: CASSMGADNEQFF. For the CDR3, the DNA is TGTGCCAGTAGTATGGGAGCGGACAATGAGCAGTTCTTC.

The chain uses TRBV19 and TRBJ1-5, with 9 bases matching TRBD1. This CDR3 is built from 18 residues. CDR1 LNHDA and CDR2 SQIVND come from the germline V gene (reference sequence). Losses at the gene ends were 3 bases for V and 6 bases for J; bases not matched to a gene: 15. DNA of the CDR3: TGTGCCAGTAGTATGGAGCGGACCCGGACAGGGGAAGTTCAGCCCCAGCATTTT. Amino acids: CASSMERTRTGEVQPQHF.

The chain recombines TRBV9 with TRBJ2-7; 11 nucleotides align to TRBD2. This CDR3 region has 15 residues. The V segment lost 3 bases and the J segment 3 bases; nucleotides outside the gene matches: 5. Germline CDR1 reads SGDLS; CDR2 reads YYNGEE. The CDR3 DNA reads as TGTGCCAGCAGCGGAGCACTAGCGGGAGACTACGAGCAGTACTTC. Translation gives CASSGALAGDYEQYF.

V and J are TRBV15 and TRBJ2-3; TRBD1 matches 7 bases. With V trimmed by 1 base and J by 2 bases, 12 bases remained unmatched. The length of the CDR3 is 18 residues. Germline V gene data show CDR1 as LNHNV and CDR2 as YYDKDF (reference sequence). CDR3 protein: CATSRVPRTGRFTDTQYF. The CDR3 nucleotides read TGTGCCACCAGCAGAGTTCCCCGGACAGGCAGATTCACAGATACGCAGTATTTT.

The chain recombines TRBV5-1 with TRBJ1-1; the D is unclear. CDR1 and CDR2 from the germline V gene are SGHRS and YFSETQ. CDR3 length: 11 amino acids. Between the trimmed V and J ends, which lost 2 bases and 7 bases, there was a span of 6 bases. The CDR3 coding sequence is TGCGCCAGCAGCTTTACAGATGAAGCTTTCTTT. Encoded protein: CASSFTDEAFF.

This sequence joins TRBV27 and TRBJ1-1, with TRBD1 identical over 11 bases. J gave up 5 bases and V 0 bases, and 2 bases lay outside the gene matches. Germline V lookup: CDR1 MNHEY, CDR2 SMNVEV (reference sequence). The CDR3 spans 15 residues. The CDR3, as DNA: TGTGCCAGCAGTTTATCTGGACAGGGGGCGACTGAAGCTTTCTTT. Amino acids: CASSLSGQGATEAFF.

The chain joins TRBV5-1 to TRBJ2-7; TRBD2 might be the D (5 bases). Trimming pared 1 base from V and 5 bases from J, leaving 13 bases between. Germline loops: CDR1 SGHRS, CDR2 YFSETQ. There are 14 residues in the CDR3. CDR3 region: CASSLLRPRDEQYF. The CDR3 DNA sequence: TGCGCCAGCAGCTTGCTACGGCCGCGGGACGAGCAGTACTTC.

The rearrangement uses TRBV25-1 and TRBJ1-1; D might be TRBD1 (6 bases). V shed 4 bases and J shed 2 bases, with 23 bases lying between them. Germline V gene lookup returns CDR1 MGHDK and CDR2 SYGVNS. The CDR3 extends over 18 amino acids. The CDR3 nucleotides read TGTGCCAGCAGTGCCAACCAGGGGCAAATTGGATTTAACACTGAAGCTTTCTTT. Encoded protein: CASSANQGQIGFNTEAFF.

V is TRBV28 and J is TRBJ2-1, with D perhaps matching TRBD1 (5 bases). This CDR3 has 15 amino acids. With 3 bases removed from V and 3 bases from J, the gap between germline ends came to 12 bases. Germline assignment: CDR1 MDHEN and CDR2 SYDVKM. The CDR3 reads CASSFETASYNEQFF. The CDR3 region has the DNA TGTGCCAGCAGTTTTGAGACAGCAAGCTACAATGAGCAGTTCTTC.

This chain uses TRBV5-1 with TRBJ2-2; 7 bases line up with TRBD1. The germline V gene has CDR1 SGHRS and CDR2 YFSETQ. This CDR3 comprises 15 residues. The V gene end was trimmed by 0 bases and the J gene end by 6 bases; junction bases not matched to a gene: 5. CDR3 DNA sequence: TGCGCCAGCAGCTTGGAAGGGGGCGGGTCCGGGGAGCTGTTTTTT. Encoded protein: CASSLEGGGSGELFF.

The V and J genes are TRBV4-1 and TRBJ1-3; D possibly corresponds to TRBD1 (6 bases). V was cut by 1 base and J by 2 bases, with 12 bases left in between. Germline V gene sequence: CDR1 MGHRA, CDR2 YSYEKL. The CDR3 covers 16 residues. The CDR3 protein is CASSQGATGTGNTIYF. CDR3 coding DNA: TGCGCCAGCAGCCAAGGGGCCACAGGGACTGGAAACACCATATATTTT.

CDR3 DNA: TGTGCCAGCAGCTTGACGGGGGACTACTCCTACGAGCAGTACTTC. Amino acids: CASSLTGDYSYEQYF. V and J are TRBV9 and TRBJ2-7; 7 bases are shared with TRBD2. Germline CDR1 SGDLS, CDR2 YYNGEE. Germline trimming cut 4 bases from V and 0 bases from J; bases unmatched to any gene: 7. This CDR3 is 15 amino acids long.